This T cell receptor (beta chain) was found in a study of identical twins. A word on this clonotype: Its antigen is unknown.

Study-level findings and limits: Invariant populations such as MAIT and iNKT cells could partly muddle zero-insertion analyses.

It was template switching that added a universal primer site, and there were unique molecular identifiers on the cDNA. TCRdb itself ran the 5' RACE reads through MiXCR, one entry per CDR3 protein. The repertoire holds 690,000 or so distinct CDR3 sequences, with 5.5% to 7.5% as singletons. Healthy Caucasians supplied all donations. This clonotype was obtained from a man in his late teens or twenties in good health. The source material was naive T cells sorted from blood.

CDR3 bases: TGTGCCAGCAGCTTACCCCGTGGGCTAGACTACACAGATACGCAGTATTTT. This encodes CASSLPRGLDYTDTQYF. The rearrangement links TRBV7-9 to TRBJ2-3; maybe TRBD2 (5 bases). The V end lost 2 bases, the J end lost 2 bases, and 17 bases lay between the germline ends. From germline, CDR1 is SEHNR and CDR2 FQNEAQ (reference sequence). This CDR3 has 17 amino acids.